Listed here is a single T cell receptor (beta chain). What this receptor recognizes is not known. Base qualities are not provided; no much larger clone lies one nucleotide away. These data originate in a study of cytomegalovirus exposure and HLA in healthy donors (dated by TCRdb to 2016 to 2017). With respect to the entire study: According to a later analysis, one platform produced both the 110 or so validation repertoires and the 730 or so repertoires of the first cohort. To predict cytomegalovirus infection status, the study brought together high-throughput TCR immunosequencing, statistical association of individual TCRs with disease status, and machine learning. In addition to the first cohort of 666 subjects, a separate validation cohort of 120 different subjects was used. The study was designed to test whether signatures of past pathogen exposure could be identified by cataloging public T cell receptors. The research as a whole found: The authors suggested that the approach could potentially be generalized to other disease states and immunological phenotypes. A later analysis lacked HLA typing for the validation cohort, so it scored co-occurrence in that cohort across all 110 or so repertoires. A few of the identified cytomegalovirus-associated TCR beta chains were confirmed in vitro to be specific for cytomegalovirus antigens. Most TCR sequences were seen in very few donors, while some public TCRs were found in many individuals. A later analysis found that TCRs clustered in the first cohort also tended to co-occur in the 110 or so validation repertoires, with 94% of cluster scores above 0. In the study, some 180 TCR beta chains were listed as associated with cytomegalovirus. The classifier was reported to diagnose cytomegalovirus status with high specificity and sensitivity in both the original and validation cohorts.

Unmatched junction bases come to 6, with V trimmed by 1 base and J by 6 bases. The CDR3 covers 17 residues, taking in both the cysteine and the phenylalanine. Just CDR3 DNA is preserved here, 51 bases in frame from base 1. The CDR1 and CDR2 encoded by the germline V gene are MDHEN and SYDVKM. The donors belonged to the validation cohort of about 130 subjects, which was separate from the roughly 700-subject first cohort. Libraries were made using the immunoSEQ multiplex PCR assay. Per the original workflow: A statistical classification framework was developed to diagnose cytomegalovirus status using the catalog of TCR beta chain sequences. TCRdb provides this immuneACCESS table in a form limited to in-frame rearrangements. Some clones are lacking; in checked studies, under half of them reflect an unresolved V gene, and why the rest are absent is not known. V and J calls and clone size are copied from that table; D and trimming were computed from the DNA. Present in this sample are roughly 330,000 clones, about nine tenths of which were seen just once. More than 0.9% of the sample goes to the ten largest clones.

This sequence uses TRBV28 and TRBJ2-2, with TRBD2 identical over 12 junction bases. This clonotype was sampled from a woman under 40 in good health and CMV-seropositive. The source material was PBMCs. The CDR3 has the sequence CASSLFAGLAGAGELFF. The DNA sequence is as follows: TGTGCCAGCAGTTTATTCGCGGGACTAGCGGGCGCCGGGGAGCTGTTTTTT.